The sample holds one count of the clone carrying this T cell receptor (beta chain). Its antigen is not identified. A read error may be the cause here, since a much bigger clone is one base away. The sample is drawn from a study of molecular identifiers for immune sequencing clone quantification. General study results and limits: More than 97% of effector molecules, versus under 1% of naive-cell molecules, belonged to clones above 20 RNA copies.

Germline V gene lookup returns CDR1 KGHDR and CDR2 SFDVKD. This CDR3 spans 13 amino acids. The V segment lost 6 bases and the J segment 6 bases; nucleotides outside the gene matches: 3. TCRdb fed the PCR reads into MiXCR, producing one record per CDR3 protein. The table includes tens of thousands of distinct CDR3 sequences, around a fifth detected once. The clonotype comes from a human donor in good health. Some libraries in this study had Jurkat cell RNA spiked in. The J gene is TRBJ1-5, the V gene TRBV24-1; 8 nucleotides agree with TRBD1. Sample: naive CD8+ T cells from blood, with Jurkat cell RNA spiked in. Subset here: FACS-sorted CD8+CD4-CCR7+CD45RA+ naive T cells. The CDR3 DNA reads TGTGCCACCAGTTCAGGGGGCCTTCAGCCCCAGCATTTT. Translated, it gives CATSSGGLQPQHF.